Included here is one TCR beta chain sequence, with context. This entry comes from a study of blood T cell repertoires in COVID-19. About the study: The United States, Italy and Spain supplied acute and convalescent COVID-19 samples. PBMCs, B-cell-depleted T cells, or T cells provided the cDNA or gDNA that made up the material.

Original data processing: Amplification from reference gene primers served as the basis for estimated nucleated cell counts. Here immunoSEQ multiplex PCR was the method, and the copy in TCRdb shows in-frame clones only, minus some. V and J calls and clone size follow that table, whereas D and trimming were derived from the DNA. The sample holds approximately 430,000 clones, roughly 85% seen once. This sequence was found in a woman in her 30s with active or convalescent COVID-19. The sample consisted of peripheral blood.

The CDR3 DNA reads TGTGCCAGCTCACCACCGGCTAGCGGGAAAAGATACAATGAGCAGTTCTTC. This gives the protein CASSPPASGKRYNEQFF. This chain uses TRBV18 with TRBJ2-1; 9 bases are a match to TRBD2. The V segment lost 0 bases and the J segment 4 bases; nucleotides outside the gene matches: 7. This CDR3 comprises 17 residues. Germline CDR1 reads KGHSH; CDR2 reads LQKENI.